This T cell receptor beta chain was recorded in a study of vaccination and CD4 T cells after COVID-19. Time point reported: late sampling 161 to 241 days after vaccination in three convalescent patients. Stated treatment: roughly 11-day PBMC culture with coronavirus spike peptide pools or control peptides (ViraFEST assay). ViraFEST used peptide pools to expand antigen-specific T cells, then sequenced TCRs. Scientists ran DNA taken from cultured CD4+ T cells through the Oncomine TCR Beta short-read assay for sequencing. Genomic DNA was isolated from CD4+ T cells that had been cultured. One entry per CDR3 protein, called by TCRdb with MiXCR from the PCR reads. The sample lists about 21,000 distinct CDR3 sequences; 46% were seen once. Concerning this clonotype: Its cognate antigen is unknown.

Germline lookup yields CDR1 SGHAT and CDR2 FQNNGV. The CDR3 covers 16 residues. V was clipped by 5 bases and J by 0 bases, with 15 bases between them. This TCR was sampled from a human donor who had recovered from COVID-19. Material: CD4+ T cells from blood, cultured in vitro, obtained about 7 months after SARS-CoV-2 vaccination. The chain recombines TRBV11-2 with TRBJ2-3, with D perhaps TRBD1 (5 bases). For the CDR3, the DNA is TGTGCCAGCAGCATGACGGTAGGGGATAGCACAGATACGCAGTATTTT. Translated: CASSMTVGDSTDTQYF.